Listed below are T cell receptor beta chains from one sample, sequenced in a study of identical twins. Each CDR3 protein gets one entry after TCRdb re-called the 5' RACE reads with MiXCR. Here the sample spans hundreds of thousands of distinct CDR3 sequences, about 9.4% being singletons. The data were also submitted as part of a second study, on yellow fever vaccine responses in identical twins.

Sequences were obtained from PBMCs. The receptors were sampled from a woman in her late teens or twenties in good health. The CDR3 runs from the conserved cysteine through the conserved F or W. The D gene is left open where the match is weak. Rows may omit the clone size; those that give it use once, few, many or a size class.

DNA | CDR3 | J | V | size | D
TGTGCCTGGGATATAGGGAGGACCTTGAACACTGAAGCTTTCTTT | CAWDIGRTLNTEAFF | TRBJ1-1 | TRBV30 | NA | NA
TGCGCCAGCAGCTTGGACCAGTACACTGAAGCTTTCTTT | CASSLDQYTEAFF | TRBJ1-1 | TRBV5-1 | NA | NA
TGCAGCGTGGCAGGGGGCGCCGGGGAAGGGGTTGAGACCCAGTACTTC | CSVAGGAGEGVETQYF | TRBJ2-5 | TRBV29-1 | few | TRBD1
TGTGCCACCAGCAGAGGCGGGACTAGCGAAACAGATACGCAGTATTTT | CATSRGGTSETDTQYF | TRBJ2-3 | TRBV15 | many | TRBD2
TGCGCCAGCAGCTTAAGTGGGACTAGCGGACTCAATGAGCAGTTCTTC | CASSLSGTSGLNEQFF | TRBJ2-1 | TRBV5-1 | few | TRBD2
TGTGCCACCAGTGACACAGGGTACAATGAGCAGTTCTTC | CATSDTGYNEQFF | TRBJ2-1 | TRBV24-1 | many | NA
TGCAGTGCCTACCTGGCGGGAAGTCTCCATGAGCAGTTCTTC | CSAYLAGSLHEQFF | TRBJ2-1 | TRBV20-1 | NA | NA
TGTGCCAGCATGGGGGGGCCAGAGACCCAGTACTTC | CASMGGPETQYF | TRBJ2-5 | TRBV6-6 | few | NA
TGTGCCACCAGTGATACCCCCTCTACGGGGCAGTCCTACAATGAGCAGTTCTTC | CATSDTPSTGQSYNEQFF | TRBJ2-1 | TRBV24-1 | NA | NA
TGCAGTGCTAGGGCTAGCGGCCTCTCCTACGAGCAGTACTTC | CSARASGLSYEQYF | TRBJ2-7 | TRBV20-1 | few | TRBD2
TGCAGCGTTGACCAGGGACTACAAGAGACCCAGTACTTC | CSVDQGLQETQYF | TRBJ2-5 | TRBV29-1 | many | TRBD2
TGTGCCAGCAGTTATGAGATCCATGAGCAGTTCTTC | CASSYEIHEQFF | TRBJ2-1 | TRBV6-2/TRBV6-3 | few | NA
TGCGCCAGCAGCCAAGTTATGGCAGGACACACTCTAGGAATCTCCTACAATGAGCAGTTCTTC | CASSQVMAGHTLGISYNEQFF | TRBJ2-1 | TRBV4-1 | NA | NA
TGCGCCAGCAGCCCCGCAGCGGGAGGCACAGATACGCAGTATTTT | CASSPAAGGTDTQYF | TRBJ2-3 | TRBV5-1 | few | TRBD2
TGTGCCACCAGTGAGACAGGGGCTGGCAACATTCAGTACTTC | CATSETGAGNIQYF | TRBJ2-4 | TRBV24-1 | few | TRBD1
TGTGCCAGCAGTGACTCGGGACAGGGAAGATATGGCTACACCTTC | CASSDSGQGRYGYTF | TRBJ1-2 | TRBV6-5 | many | TRBD1
TGTGCCAGCATCACTGGACTAGCGGTCCGCGGGGAGCTGTTTTTT | CASITGLAVRGELFF | TRBJ2-2 | TRBV12-3/TRBV12-4 | few | TRBD2
TGTGCCAGCAGCCCCCCGGGGACTGCCTACGAGCAGTACTTC | CASSPPGTAYEQYF | TRBJ2-7 | TRBV28 | few | NA
TGTGCCAGCAGTTGGATTGGTTTAGCGGGAGGCGAGCAGTACTTC | CASSWIGLAGGEQYF | TRBJ2-7 | TRBV28 | few | TRBD2
TGTGCCAGCAGCTTGAGACAGCACTACGAGCAGTACTTC | CASSLRQHYEQYF | TRBJ2-7 | TRBV7-2 | many | NA
TGTGCCAGCAGTCTGACAGGGGGCTCTCCCCAAAGCTACGAGCAGTACTTC | CASSLTGGSPQSYEQYF | TRBJ2-7 | TRBV6-1 | NA | TRBD1
TGCGCCAGCAGCCCGGGACTAGCGGAAGAGACCCAGTACTTC | CASSPGLAEETQYF | TRBJ2-5 | TRBV5-1 | many | TRBD2
TGTGCCAGCAGCTTCCCCCCGATCGACACCTTGAACACTGAAGCTTTCTTT | CASSFPPIDTLNTEAFF | TRBJ1-1 | TRBV7-8 | many | NA
TGCAGCGACCTTGGGGCTAGCGGGAGCGGGGACCAAGAGACCCAGTACTTC | CSDLGASGSGDQETQYF | TRBJ2-5 | TRBV29-1 | many | TRBD2
TGCGCCAGCAGCCAAGATCTAGAAACAGAGACCCAGTACTTC | CASSQDLETETQYF | TRBJ2-5 | TRBV4-1 | NA | NA
TGCAGTGCTAGGGTCAGCGGGGGGGCCCTTCGCACAGATACGCAGTATTTT | CSARVSGGALRTDTQYF | TRBJ2-3 | TRBV20-1 | few | TRBD2
TGCGCCAGCAGCCAAGACCGGGGGTTTGGTGTTGAGCAGTACTTC | CASSQDRGFGVEQYF | TRBJ2-7 | TRBV4-3 | few | NA
TGTGCCAGCTCACCACCGACAGGGACCCCAGAAGAGACCCAGTACTTC | CASSPPTGTPEETQYF | TRBJ2-5 | TRBV18 | few | TRBD1
TGTGCCAGCAAGGCAGATCTCCAAGAGACCCAGTACTTC | CASKADLQETQYF | TRBJ2-5 | TRBV2 | many | NA
TGTGCCAGCAGCTTCAACCCGGACGGGAGCTCTGGAAACACCATATATTTT | CASSFNPDGSSGNTIYF | TRBJ1-3 | TRBV5-5 | NA | NA
TGCAGCGTGCAGAACGGGGTAAACTATGGCTACACCTTC | CSVQNGVNYGYTF | TRBJ1-2 | TRBV29-1 | NA | NA
TGTGCCAGCAGTTCCGACCTGGCGTCCTACGAGCAGTACTTC | CASSSDLASYEQYF | TRBJ2-7 | TRBV27 | NA | NA
TGCAGTGCCGATTCCGGGACTAGCGGGGGGTTGATCACAGATACGCAGTATTTT | CSADSGTSGGLITDTQYF | TRBJ2-3 | TRBV20-1 | few | TRBD2
TGTGCCAGCAGCCAAGTGACAGGGAACACAGATACGCAGTATTTT | CASSQVTGNTDTQYF | TRBJ2-3 | TRBV4-2 | NA | TRBD1
TGTGCCAGCAGCACCAGGGGCGAGGGGCATCAGCCCCAGCATTTT | CASSTRGEGHQPQHF | TRBJ1-5 | TRBV28 | many | NA
TGCAGCGTTAGAGCGGGGGGCCTTGATGAGCAGTTCTTC | CSVRAGGLDEQFF | TRBJ2-1 | TRBV29-1 | many | TRBD2
TGTGCCATCAGTGAGCCGGGACTAGCTTACGAGCAGTACTTC | CAISEPGLAYEQYF | TRBJ2-7 | TRBV10-3 | many | TRBD2
TGTGCCAGCAGCTTAGGGGGTCAAGCCAATGAAAAACTGTTTTTT | CASSLGGQANEKLFF | TRBJ1-4 | TRBV7-2 | NA | NA
TGTGCCAGCAGCCTGGGACCCGTTAATCAGCAGTTCTTC | CASSLGPVNQQFF | TRBJ2-1 | TRBV5-6 | few | NA
TGTGCCAGCAGTTTTAGAGGGGGGGCGGGTCTTGGCTACACCTTC | CASSFRGGAGLGYTF | TRBJ1-2 | TRBV12-3/TRBV12-4 | NA | NA